This passage covers 21 T cell receptor beta chains from one sample sequenced in a study of blood T cell repertoires in COVID-19. Sequenced by immunoSEQ multiplex PCR; TCRdb stores in-frame clones only, minus some. The sample shows about 320,000 clones, over 80% of them seen only once. The specimen sequenced was PBMCs or T cells enriched from blood (not recorded which). These receptors came from a man aged 25 to 40 who had recovered from COVID-19.

CDR3 bases: TGTGCCAGCAGCTTGGTTGGTGGCGGAGAGACCCAGTACTTC. This sequence encodes CASSLVGGGETQYF. This chain links TRBV5-4 with TRBJ2-5, with D uncertain. The CDR3 is made up of 14 amino acids. Trimming left V 0 bases short and J 4 bases short, with 10 bases between. Germline V gives CDR1 SGHNT, CDR2 YYREEE (reference sequence).

The chain is built from TRBV9 and TRBJ2-7, with D possibly TRBD1 on 6 matching bases. This CDR3 spans 14 amino acids. V lost 2 bases to trimming and J lost 0 bases, with 9 bases between them. Per germline, CDR1 SGDLS and CDR2 YYNGEE. The CDR3 reads CASSVRTDSYEQYF. In DNA form, the CDR3 reads TGTGCCAGCAGCGTGAGGACAGACTCCTACGAGCAGTACTTC.

V usage is TRBV7-9 and J usage is TRBJ1-2; 7 bases align to TRBD1. CDR3 size: 15 residues. V was pared by 1 base and J by 8 bases, with 10 bases of the junction left unmatched. The germline V gene has CDR1 SEHNR and CDR2 FQNEAQ (reference sequence). As DNA, the CDR3 is TGTGCCAGCAGCTTAGTAGGGACAGACGCTTGGGGCTACACCTTC. It yields the protein CASSLVGTDAWGYTF.

The chain carries TRBV18 and TRBJ2-1; unclear D gene. Trimming pared 4 bases from V and 5 bases from J, leaving 12 bases between. There are 14 residues in the CDR3. Germline loops: CDR1 KGHSH, CDR2 LQKENI. The CDR3 reads CASSLSALDNEQFF. The CDR3 nucleotides read TGTGCCAGCTCACTAAGCGCCCTGGACAATGAGCAGTTCTTC.

As concerns this clone: This is likely a read error, given that the CDR3 carries no conserved phenylalanine or tryptophan at its end. The DNA is left out, because the CDR3 cannot be placed on it with certainty; the CDR3 is given as TCRdb lists it. The rearrangement links TRBV24-1 to TRBJ2-7; TRBD1, as called in the table, went unchecked against the DNA. Germline CDR1 is KGHDR and CDR2 is SFDVKD. The CDR3 comprises 14 residues, both ends counted. CDR3 region: CATSDLPIRTGGDI.

The V call is TRBV5-1, the J call TRBJ2-1; 7 nucleotides match TRBD1. J lost 4 bases, V lost 4 bases, and 14 bases had no gene match. The length of the CDR3 is 17 residues. Germline V gene data show CDR1 as SGHRS and CDR2 as YFSETQ. This CDR3 is CASSPKAGTASYNEQFF. In DNA form, the CDR3 reads TGCGCCAGCAGCCCAAAAGCCGGGACAGCCTCTTACAATGAGCAGTTCTTC.

The V gene is TRBV4-2, the J gene TRBJ2-5, with D possibly matching TRBD2 (6 bases). Germline V gives CDR1 LGHNA, CDR2 YNFKEQ. V was pared by 3 bases and J by 5 bases, with 16 bases between. The CDR3 is made up of 15 amino acids. CDR3 DNA: TGTGCCAGCAGCCACGGGTTTGGCGGGACGGAGACCCAGTACTTC. Protein: CASSHGFGGTETQYF.

The V call is TRBV23-1, the J call TRBJ2-7; no firm D call. TRBV23-1 is annotated as an ORF whose role is uncertain. Between the trimmed V and J ends, which lost 0 bases and 2 bases, there was a span of 5 bases. The CDR3 is made up of 13 amino acids. The CDR3 reads CASSQSQPYEQYF. The CDR3 nucleotides are TGCGCCAGCAGTCAATCACAACCCTACGAGCAGTACTTC.

This chain links TRBV4-2 with TRBJ2-7; TRBD2 agrees at 9 bases. The CDR3 length is 14 residues. CDR1 is LGHNA and CDR2 is YNFKEQ in the germline V gene. V lost 5 bases to trimming and J lost 1 base; unmatched junction nucleotides: 3. The CDR3 loop reads CASSTTSGSYEQYF. The CDR3 bases are TGTGCCAGCAGCACGACTAGCGGTTCCTACGAGCAGTACTTC.

The rearrangement links TRBV5-4 to TRBJ1-3; 7 bases match TRBD1. The germline gives CDR1 SGHNT, CDR2 YYREEE (reference sequence). The CDR3 is 16 residues long. Unmatched junction bases numbered 7, after V lost 4 bases and J lost 0 bases. The CDR3 here is CASSIKGQISGNTIYF. CDR3 nucleotide sequence: TGTGCCAGCAGCATAAAGGGACAGATCTCTGGAAACACCATATATTTT.

The chain uses TRBV2 and TRBJ1-4; 8 nucleotides agree with TRBD1. Trimming took 8 bases from V and 4 from J; bases not matched to a gene: 6. Germline CDR1 is SNHLY and CDR2 is FYNNEI. The CDR3 has 14 residues. The CDR3 region is CASAKGQVNEKLFF. CDR3 bases: TGTGCCAGCGCTAAGGGACAGGTTAATGAAAAACTGTTTTTT.

V and J are TRBV28 and TRBJ2-7, with D unresolved. The V end lost 3 bases, the J end lost 2 bases, and 8 bases lay between the germline ends. CDR1 and CDR2 (germline): MDHEN, SYDVKM. The CDR3 is 13 amino acids. This CDR3 reads CASSFPSPYEQYF. The CDR3 nucleotides read TGTGCCAGCAGTTTCCCGTCCCCCTACGAGCAGTACTTC.

V and J are TRBV11-2 and TRBJ2-2; no definite D call. This CDR3 has 15 amino acids. Germline V gene sequence: CDR1 SGHAT, CDR2 FQNNGV. Trimming left V 0 bases short and J 0 bases short, with 5 bases between. The CDR3 spells CASSLELTNTGELFF. DNA of the CDR3: TGTGCCAGCAGCTTAGAACTCACGAACACCGGGGAGCTGTTTTTT.

V usage is TRBV6-2 or TRBV6-3 and J usage is TRBJ2-5, with 8 bases aligning to TRBD2. The length of the CDR3 is 14 residues. After removal of 5 bases from V and 6 bases from J, the junction contained 8 bases not matched to a gene. In germline, CDR1 is MNHEY, CDR2 SVGEGT. The CDR3 spells CASSHGGGLKTQYF. In DNA form, the CDR3 reads TGTGCCAGCAGTCACGGGGGGGGCCTAAAGACCCAGTACTTC.

This sequence joins TRBV11-3 and TRBJ2-2; TRBD2 aligns across 8 bases. V trimming: 3 bases; J trimming: 5 bases; junction bases outside the gene matches: 8. Looked up from germline, CDR1 is SGHNT and CDR2 is YENEEA. This CDR3 contains 16 residues. CDR3 sequence reads: CASSFSGGWGTGELFF. CDR3 DNA sequence: TGTGCCAGCAGCTTCTCGGGAGGGTGGGGTACCGGGGAGCTGTTTTTT.

The rearrangement uses TRBV15 and TRBJ1-1, with 8 bases identical to TRBD1. The V gene's germline CDR1 is LNHNV and CDR2 YYDKDF (reference sequence). V shed 5 bases, J shed 6 bases, and the junction held 8 bases outside the gene matches. There are 14 residues in the CDR3. CDR3 nucleotides: TGTGCCACCAGCTCGGGACAGGCTTGGTCTGAAGCTTTCTTT. It specifies CATSSGQAWSEAFF.

The chain carries TRBV7-8 and TRBJ1-2; TRBD1 aligns across 7 bases. The germline CDR1 and CDR2 sequences are SGHVS and FQNEAQ. The ends lost 5 bases at V and 4 bases at J; junction bases unmatched: 4. The CDR3 has 13 amino acids. The CDR3 reads CASSPWTGYGYTF. CDR3 sequence (DNA): TGTGCCAGCAGCCCCTGGACAGGCTATGGCTACACCTTC.

The J gene is TRBJ1-1, the V gene TRBV12-2. TRBV12-2 is tagged as a pseudogene. The CDR3 totals 15 residues. This CDR3 reads CASRLVWAEDTEAFF. CDR3 coding DNA: TGTGCAAGTCGCTTAGTGTGGGCGGAGGACACTGAAGCTTTCTTT.

The rearrangement links TRBV5-1 to TRBJ1-3; a weak D match, TRBD1 (6 bases). Trimming took 3 bases from V and 0 from J, leaving 13 bases between them. CDR3 length equals 16 residues. In germline, CDR1 is SGHRS, CDR2 YFSETQ. The CDR3 region has the DNA TGCGCCAGCAGCTCAACTGCAGGGGACTCTGGAAACACCATATATTTT. This translates into CASSSTAGDSGNTIYF. The whole variable domain, remainder taken from reference TRBV5-1 and TRBJ1-3, is KAGVTQTPRYLIKTRGQQVTLSCSPISGHRSVSWYQQTPGQGLQFLFEYFSETQRNKGNFPGRFSGRQFSNSRSEMNVSTLELGDSALYLCASSSTAGDSGNTIYFGEGSWLTVV.

The CDR3 region is CASSFYWEGEQFF. DNA of the CDR3: TGTGCCAGCAGCTTTTATTGGGAGGGTGAGCAGTTCTTC. The chain employs TRBV7-2 and TRBJ2-1, with 7 bases that match TRBD2. V shed 3 bases, J shed 9 bases, and the junction held 5 bases outside the gene matches. The CDR3 runs to 13 residues. From germline, CDR1 is SGHTA and CDR2 FQGNSA.

A single count supports this clone. The CDR3 nucleotides read TGTGCCAGCAGTTTAGAGCGGCCATCCTACAATGAGCAGTTCTTC. It translates to CASSLERPSYNEQFF. The chain uses TRBV27 and TRBJ2-1, with a weak D call TRBD2 (5 bases). V was cut by 2 bases and J by 1 base, with 9 bases left in between. The length of the CDR3 is 15 residues. Germline V lookup: CDR1 MNHEY, CDR2 SMNVEV (reference sequence).